The T cell receptor (beta chain) described here comes from a study of shared clonotypes between healthy human individuals. CDR1 is SGHTA, CDR2 FQGNSA, per germline. With 4 bases clipped from V and 5 bases from J, the junction kept 6 bases outside the gene matches. The CDR3 sequence is 14 residues long. Sequenced by immunoSEQ multiplex PCR; TCRdb stores in-frame clones only, minus some. Of some 660,000 clones listed, roughly 73% are singletons. Sample: memory CD4+ T cells sorted from blood. Indicated subset: CD45RA-negative fraction. The receptor was derived from a woman in her 30s in good health. The V and J genes are TRBV7-2 and TRBJ2-5; TRBD1 aligns across 8 bases. This chain's CDR3 is CASSSRTGLETQYF. In DNA form, the CDR3 reads TGTGCCAGCAGCTCCCGGACAGGGCTGGAGACCCAGTACTTC.